These 17 T cell receptor beta chains were all obtained from the same sample, sequenced in a study of tumor and adjacent non-tumor tissue in lung cancer. No cell sorting was done before RNA was extracted from the tissue. The library came from three nested PCR rounds adapted from ARM-PCR protocols. TCRdb recomputed calls from the multiplex PCR reads with MiXCR, one row per CDR3 protein. Of 120,000 or so distinct CDR3 sequences listed, over 75% are singletons. Sequencing was done on a sample of lung tumor tissue. The receptors stem from a man aged 70-80 years with non-small cell lung cancer.

Points on this clonotype: Sequence at one end of the junction differs from germline and may be a read error. The chain recombines TRBV6-5 with TRBJ1-2, with 8 bases aligning to TRBD1. Germline V gives CDR1 MNHEY, CDR2 SVGAGI. The CDR3 runs 12 residues. The CDR3 sequence is CASSSVSGGPAF. The CDR3 region has the DNA TGTGCCAGCAGTTCGGTCTCAGGGGGCCCGGCCTTC.

In the case of this clonotype: The CDR3 ends on some other residue instead of the conserved phenylalanine or tryptophan, so this is likely a read error. This chain joins TRBV5-6 and TRBJ2-5, with D possibly matching TRBD1 (6 bases). This CDR3 has 14 residues. Per germline, CDR1 SGHDT and CDR2 YYEEEE. The V end lost 3 bases, the J end lost 4 bases, and 13 bases lay between the germline ends. The CDR3 bases are TGTGCCAGCAGCTGGGATTCCAGGGGAGAGACCCAGTACTAC. This sequence encodes CASSWDSRGETQYY.

In its sample, this clonotype was seen once. This chain connects TRBV10-3 to TRBJ2-2, with D possibly being TRBD1 or TRBD2 (5 bases each). Between the trimmed V and J ends, which lost 7 bases and 3 bases, there was a span of 15 bases. The CDR3 is 15 amino acids. Germline V gives CDR1 ENHRY, CDR2 SYGVKD. The CDR3 nucleotides are TGTGCCATCACTACCGGGGCAGGTTACACCGGGGAGCTGTTTTTT. It yields the protein CAITTGAGYTGELFF.

Note on this clonotype: This CDR3 fails to terminate in the conserved phenylalanine or tryptophan, so it likely reflects a read error. The V call is TRBV11-3, the J call TRBJ1-4; D remains unclear. Germline V gene data show CDR1 as SGHNT and CDR2 as YENEEA. The CDR3 covers 16 residues. CDR3 DNA sequence: TGTGCCAGCAGTTTAGTATGTGGAACGTCTAATGAAAAACTGTTTATT. Translating gives CASSLVCGTSNEKLFI.

A note on this clonotype: Since a much larger clone is just one base distant, this may be a read error. This chain uses TRBV20-1 with TRBJ1-2; no firm D call. Germline CDR1 and CDR2: DFQATT and SNEGSKA (reference sequence). This CDR3 has 13 residues. CDR3 protein: CSAQRPGAYGNTF. The CDR3 DNA is TGCAGTGCCCAGAGGCCCGGAGCGTATGGCAACACCTTC.

Note on this clonotype: The junction does not match germline at one end; this may be a read error. This chain connects TRBV11-1 to TRBJ2-7; unclear D gene. The CDR3 is 15 amino acids. Germline V lookup: CDR1 SGHAT, CDR2 FQDESV (reference sequence). The CDR3, as DNA: TGTTCCAGCAGCTTAGAAGCTTCCGCCTCCTATGAGCAGTACTTC. It codes for CSSSLEASASYEQYF. Full variable domain (missing parts from reference TRBV11-1 and TRBJ2-7): EAEVAQSPRYKITEKSQAVAFWCDPISGHATLYWYRQILGQGPELLVQFQDESVVDDSQLPKDRFSAERLKGVDSTLKIQPAELGDSAMYLCSSSLEASASYEQYFGPGTRLTVT.

Comments on this clonotype: The germline gene is not matched at one end of the junction; a read error may be the cause. The chain couples TRBV10-2 to TRBJ1-5; D uncertain. In germline, CDR1 is WSHSY, CDR2 SAAADI. The CDR3 length is 14 residues. CDR3 nucleotides: TGCGCCAGCAGCTGGGAGAGGGAGAATCAGCGCCAGCATTTT. Translated: CASSWERENQRQHF.

Note on this clonotype: The junction departs from the called germline gene at one end, perhaps through a read error. The chain joins TRBV6-4 to TRBJ2-1; 7 bases are shared with TRBD2. Germline-derived CDR1 and CDR2 are MRHNA and SNTAGT. The CDR3 extends over 15 amino acids. The CDR3 spells CASIDGRREYNEHFF. The CDR3 DNA reads as TGTGCCAGCATTGACGGCCGGCGGGAGTACAATGAGCATTTCTTC.

Remarks on this clonotype: A read error is likely, as this CDR3 ends without the conserved phenylalanine or tryptophan. It is unclear where the CDR3 begins or ends on the DNA, so no DNA is shown, and the CDR3 is as TCRdb lists it. The genes are TRBV5-4 and TRBJ1-6; the D call TRBD1 from the table was never checked on the DNA. The CDR3 is 16 amino acids long, termini counted. The germline CDR1 and CDR2 sequences are SGHNT and YYREEE (reference sequence). CDR3 in amino acids: CASSYLPGHLNSPFHY.

Remarks on this clonotype: At one of its ends the junction is not consistent with the germline gene, which may arise from a read error. The chain has TRBV11-2 and TRBJ2-3; 9 bases fit TRBD2. CDR1 is SGHAT and CDR2 is FQNNGV in the germline V gene. CDR3 length: 16 amino acids. This CDR3 reads CARSFGGLALTDMQYF. The CDR3 nucleotides read TGTGCCCGCAGCTTCGGGGGACTAGCACTAACAGATATGCAGTATTTT.

As concerns this clonotype: Because the CDR3's place on the DNA is in doubt, the DNA is left out and the CDR3 is given as listed by TCRdb. The chain recombines TRBV28 with TRBJ1-2. Germline V CDR1 and CDR2: MDHEN, SYDVKM. The CDR3 has 13 amino acids, counting both end residues. The CDR3 spells CVSSFSGYYCYTF.

Details on this clonotype: The conserved closing phenylalanine or tryptophan is absent in this CDR3, likely reflecting a read error. This chain joins TRBV20-1 and TRBJ2-7; D is perhaps TRBD2 (5 bases). Germline values: CDR1 DFQATT, CDR2 SNEGSKA (reference sequence). The CDR3 covers 11 residues. As DNA, the CDR3 is TGCACTGCCCGGGACTCCTACGAGCAGTACATC. It specifies CTARDSYEQYI.

About this clonotype itself: A much larger clone is a single base away; this may be a read error. CDR3 DNA sequence: TGTGCCAGCAGGACTAGCGGGACTCAAGAGAGCCAGTACTTC. Its translation: CASRTSGTQESQYF. The chain is built from TRBV28 and TRBJ2-5; 11 bases agree with TRBD2. CDR1 and CDR2 (germline): MDHEN, SYDVKM. CDR3 length: 14 amino acids. Drawing the rest from reference TRBV28 and TRBJ2-5, the complete variable domain is DVKVTQSSRYLVKRTGEKVFLECVQDMDHENMFWYRQDPGLGLRLIYFSYDVKMKEKGDIPEGYSVSREKKERFSLILESASTNQTSMYLCASRTSGTQESQYFGPGTRLLVL.

In regard to this clonotype: Likely a read error: the CDR3 ends without its conserved phenylalanine or tryptophan. The chain is built from TRBV29-1 and TRBJ2-1, with 11 bases matching TRBD1. The CDR3 consists of 14 residues. From germline, CDR1 is SQVTM and CDR2 ANQGSEA. The chain's CDR3 is CIVGRGQGAYEQFL. The CDR3, as DNA: TGCATCGTTGGGAGAGGACAGGGGGCCTATGAGCAGTTCTTG.

Note on this clonotype: The germline gene is not matched at one end of the junction; a read error may be the cause. The chain carries TRBV10-1 and TRBJ2-3; TRBD1 is a possible D gene (5 bases). CDR1 and CDR2 from the germline V gene are WNHNN and SYGVQD (reference sequence). The CDR3 is made up of 15 amino acids. CDR3 nucleotide sequence: TGCGCCAGGAGTGAGACGAAACAGGCCACAGATACGCAGTATTTT. Its translation: CARSETKQATDTQYF.

About this clonotype itself: One junction end does not reproduce the germline sequence, and a read error may be involved. The chain links TRBV6-2 or TRBV6-3 to TRBJ2-7, with D perhaps TRBD1 (5 bases). Germline assignment: CDR1 MNHEY and CDR2 SVGEGT. This CDR3 region has 16 residues. The DNA for the CDR3 is TGTGCCAGCAGTTACCCAACAAGGGGCTATTCCTACGAACAGTACTTC. This encodes CASSYPTRGYSYEQYF.

The chain joins TRBV12-3 or TRBV12-4 to TRBJ1-1; D is ambiguous. This CDR3 region has 13 residues. The CDR3 region is CSGGFRDTQKAFF. CDR3 DNA sequence: TGTTCCGGCGGTTTTCGGGATACACAGAAAGCTTTCTTT.